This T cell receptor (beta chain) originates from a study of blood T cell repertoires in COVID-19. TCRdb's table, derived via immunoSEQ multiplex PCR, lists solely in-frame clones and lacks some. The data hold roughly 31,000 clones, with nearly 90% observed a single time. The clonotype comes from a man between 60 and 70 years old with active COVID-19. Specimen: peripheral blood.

CDR3 loop: CASSAHRVLSYEQYF. For the CDR3, the DNA is TGTGCCAGCAGCGCACATCGGGTGCTCTCCTACGAGCAGTACTTC. V gene TRBV5-8 combines with J gene TRBJ2-7, with D uncertain. V was pared by 4 bases and J by 0 bases, with 14 bases between. Germline lookup yields CDR1 SGHTS and CDR2 YDEGEE. The CDR3 has 15 amino acids.